The 17 T cell receptor beta chains below were found in one sample sequenced in a study of CD8 T cells in ankylosing spondylitis. One entry per CDR3 protein results from TCRdb running MiXCR on the 5' RACE reads. The sample contains approximately 190,000 distinct CDR3 sequences, 10% to 15% of which appear only once. The source material was blood, either unsorted or a sorted T cell fraction (not recorded which). These receptor sequences come from a female donor with ankylosing spondylitis or in good health (not recorded which).

This clonotype showed up many times. The chain employs TRBV7-2 and TRBJ1-1, with 8 positions matching TRBD1. V gave up 6 bases and J gave up 4 bases; unmatched junction bases: 7. CDR3 size: 14 residues. In germline, CDR1 is SGHTA, CDR2 FQGNSA. CDR3: CASSSRTGPTEAFF. CDR3 in DNA: TGTGCCAGCAGTTCCAGGACAGGGCCCACTGAAGCTTTCTTT.

This clonotype was counted many times. V and J are TRBV20-1 and TRBJ2-1; D gene ambiguous. CDR1 DFQATT and CDR2 SNEGSKA come from the germline V gene (reference sequence). The CDR3 consists of 11 residues. Trimming took off 6 bases at V and 8 bases at J, with 11 bases between the two ends. The CDR3, as DNA: TGCAGTGCCCCTGAGGTGGATGAGCAGTTCTTC. This codes for CSAPEVDEQFF.

Ten or more counts support this clonotype. V and J are TRBV10-3 and TRBJ1-1; the D gene is possibly TRBD1 (5 bases). The CDR3 spans 12 residues. Trimming pared 8 bases from V and 1 base from J, leaving 8 bases between. In germline, CDR1 is ENHRY, CDR2 SYGVKD. The CDR3 DNA reads as TGTGCCATCGGAACAGGGAACACTGAAGCTTTCTTT. It is translated as CAIGTGNTEAFF.

In this sample, this clonotype turned up many times. The V gene is TRBV6-5, the J gene TRBJ1-1, with D possibly TRBD1 on 5 matching bases. Germline values: CDR1 MNHEY, CDR2 SVGAGI. The germline V and J ends were trimmed by 2 bases and 3 bases, with 7 bases remaining between them. The CDR3 is 13 residues long. The CDR3: CASSYGGDTEAFF. CDR3 DNA sequence: TGTGCCAGCAGTTACGGGGGGGACACTGAAGCTTTCTTT.

This clonotype was counted many times. The V call is TRBV6-1, the J call TRBJ2-4; 11 bases are shared with TRBD2. The CDR3 has 14 residues. With V trimmed by 8 bases and J by 2 bases, 2 bases remained unmatched. The germline gives CDR1 MNHNS, CDR2 SASEGT. The CDR3 DNA follows: TGTGCCAGCGGACTAGCGGGTTCCAAAAACATTCAGTACTTC. Translation: CASGLAGSKNIQYF.

This clonotype showed up many times. The genes are TRBV6-5 and TRBJ1-1, with D possibly matching TRBD1 (6 bases). The germline gives CDR1 MNHEY, CDR2 SVGAGI. V gave up 10 bases and J gave up 3 bases, with 12 bases separating them. The CDR3 is made up of 12 amino acids. This chain's CDR3 is CATRTADTEAFF. The CDR3 nucleotides read TGTGCCACTCGGACAGCCGACACTGAAGCTTTCTTT.

This clonotype was detected many times. V usage is TRBV9 and J usage is TRBJ1-1; the D is unclear. V was clipped by 10 bases and J by 1 base, with 14 bases between them. The CDR3 runs 13 residues. CDR1 and CDR2 (germline): SGDLS, YYNGEE. DNA for the CDR3: TGTGCCGCATCTCAACTCCCGAACACTGAAGCTTTCTTT. Protein: CAASQLPNTEAFF.

The chain uses TRBV10-2 and TRBJ1-2; D perhaps matches TRBD1 (5 bases). The CDR3 is made up of 13 amino acids. V was pared by 10 bases and J by 2 bases, with 14 bases between. CDR1 is WSHSY and CDR2 is SAAADI in the germline V gene. The CDR3 nucleotides read TGCGCCACCATCCGGGACGTAAACTATGGCTACACCTTC. It codes for CATIRDVNYGYTF.

This clonotype showed up just a few times. The rearrangement uses TRBV15 and TRBJ2-2; TRBD1 agrees at 10 bases. Germline V gene sequence: CDR1 LNHNV, CDR2 YYDKDF (reference sequence). With 6 bases clipped from V and 5 bases from J, the junction kept 6 bases outside the gene matches. The CDR3 length is 15 residues. CDR3 coding DNA: TGTGCCACCAGAGACAGGGGGCAGTGGACCGGGGAGCTGTTTTTT. This encodes CATRDRGQWTGELFF.

This clonotype was picked up many times. This rearrangement joins TRBV7-6 to TRBJ1-5; 8 bases map to TRBD1. Trimming cost V 4 bases and J 7 bases; bases outside gene matches: 9. The CDR3 spans 15 residues. Germline CDR1 and CDR2: SGHVS and FNYEAQ. CDR3: CASSSSGDRGQPQHF. CDR3 nucleotide sequence: TGTGCCAGCAGCTCCTCCGGAGACAGGGGACAGCCCCAGCATTTT.

Regarding this clonotype: A read error may explain this, as a much larger clone is one base away. V gene TRBV20-1 combines with J gene TRBJ2-1, with 14 nucleotides matching TRBD2. The CDR3 is made up of 14 amino acids. Germline CDR1 and CDR2: DFQATT and SNEGSKA (reference sequence). CDR3 loop: CSAGTSGRYNEQLF. The DNA of the CDR3 is TGCAGTGCTGGGACTAGCGGGAGATACAATGAGCAGCTCTTC.

By sample share, this clonotype is medium-sized (0.01 to 0.1%). CDR3 sequence: CASSVVVGGTDTQYF. CDR3 nucleotides: TGTGCCAGCAGTGTAGTCGTGGGAGGAACAGATACGCAGTATTTT. V gene TRBV6-4 combines with J gene TRBJ2-3; perhaps TRBD2 as D (6 bases). There are 15 residues in the CDR3. V lost 4 bases and J lost 3, with 14 bases in between. Germline loops: CDR1 MRHNA, CDR2 SNTAGT.

J is TRBJ2-1 and V is TRBV5-1; D not resolved. CDR3 length: 15 amino acids. Trimming took off 0 bases at V and 5 bases at J, with 12 bases between the two ends. From germline, CDR1 is SGHRS and CDR2 YFSETQ. CDR3 region: CASSLEGAQHNEQFF. CDR3 nucleotide sequence: TGCGCCAGCAGCTTGGAAGGAGCGCAACACAATGAGCAGTTCTTC.

Details on this clonotype: This sequence may be a read error, since a much larger clone differs from it by one base. The chain carries TRBV13 and TRBJ1-3; D unresolved. V lost 5 bases and J lost 4, with 9 bases in between. Germline V lookup: CDR1 PRHDT, CDR2 FYEKMQ (reference sequence). This CDR3 region has 13 residues. Here the CDR3 reads CASSRRLGNTIYF. The CDR3 nucleotides are TGTGCCAGCAGCCGGAGACTGGGAAACACCATATATTTT.

This clonotype was observed at least ten times. The CDR3 sequence is CASSLPSGRYQETQYF. CDR3 DNA: TGTGCCAGCAGCTTACCTAGCGGGAGGTACCAAGAGACCCAGTACTTC. The rearrangement joins TRBV7-2 to TRBJ2-5, with 11 bases identical to TRBD2. V lost 2 bases to trimming and J lost 0 bases; unmatched junction nucleotides: 2. CDR3 length: 16 amino acids. Germline CDR1 is SGHTA and CDR2 is FQGNSA. Full variable domain (missing parts from reference TRBV7-2 and TRBJ2-5): GAGVSQSPSNKVTEKGKDVELRCDPISGHTALYWYRQSLGQGLEFLIYFQGNSAPDKSGLPSDRFSAERTGGSVSTLTIQRTQQEDSAVYLCASSLPSGRYQETQYFGPGTRLLVL.

The table lists this clonotype with a few counts. This chain joins TRBV12-3 or TRBV12-4 and TRBJ2-2; D is unresolved. The CDR3 is made up of 13 amino acids. The V end was cut by 2 bases, the J end by 3 bases, with 4 bases between. The CDR3 bases are TGTGCCAGCAGTTTACACGACACCGGGGAGCTGTTTTTT. This sequence encodes CASSLHDTGELFF.

This clonotype was recorded at least ten times. J is TRBJ1-4 and V is TRBV30; weak D call: TRBD1 (6 bases). Trimming took off 6 bases at V and 10 bases at J, with 21 bases between the two ends. Germline V CDR1 and CDR2: GTSNPN, SVGIG (reference sequence). The CDR3 sequence is 14 residues long. CDR3 amino acids: CACPRDTEVGKLFF. CDR3 nucleotide sequence: TGTGCCTGTCCCCGGGACACCGAAGTGGGAAAACTGTTTTTT.